This is a list of T cell receptor beta chains from one sample in a study of blood T cells in healthy people across ages. From the 5' RACE reads, TCRdb called clonotypes with MiXCR, one entry per CDR3 protein. The data contain about 930,000 distinct CDR3 sequences, approximately 32% of them seen just once; the ten biggest clones take up roughly 10%. The same specimen was also included in a second study, on T cells of mothers and their children.

Specimen: blood. The receptors shown here come from a woman aged 40 to 50 in good health. The CDR3 runs from the conserved cysteine through the conserved F or W. A D gene is named only where the DNA matches it firmly. Part of the rows lack a size; the others show once, few, many or a class for expanded clones.

D,size,V,J,CDR3,DNA
NA,many,TRBV15,TRBJ1-5,CATSRTGQSNQPQHF,TGTGCCACCAGCAGAACCGGACAGAGCAATCAGCCCCAGCATTTT
TRBD1,few,TRBV6-5,TRBJ2-7,CASSYMGTGQWTYEQYF,TGTGCCAGCAGTTACATGGGGACGGGACAGTGGACCTACGAGCAGTACTTC
NA,few,TRBV28,TRBJ1-2,CASSSRSYGYTF,TGTGCCAGCAGTTCACGGAGCTATGGCTACACCTTC
TRBD2,many,TRBV4-1,TRBJ2-1,CASSQPLGRGGINEQFF,TGCGCCAGCAGCCAACCCCTAGGGCGGGGGGGTATCAATGAGCAGTTCTTC
NA,many,TRBV20-1,TRBJ2-1,CSALRDFSFNEQFF,TGCAGTGCTCTCCGGGACTTTTCTTTCAATGAGCAGTTCTTC
NA,few,TRBV28,TRBJ2-7,CASSSGSAEQYF,TGTGCCAGCAGTTCGGGCTCAGCCGAGCAGTACTTC
NA,NA,TRBV7-2,TRBJ1-1,CASTSWVGGRDTEAFF,TGTGCCAGCACCAGTTGGGTGGGGGGCCGGGACACTGAAGCTTTCTTT
NA,few,TRBV20-1,TRBJ1-1,CSARFTYGVTEAFF,TGCAGTGCTAGATTCACTTACGGGGTCACTGAAGCTTTCTTT
TRBD1,NA,TRBV20-1,TRBJ2-5,CSELTGAETQYF,TGCAGTGAACTGACAGGGGCTGAGACCCAGTACTTC
NA,once,TRBV5-1,TRBJ1-2,CASSLEAAEYYGYTF,TGCGCCAGCAGCTTGGAAGCCGCGGAATACTATGGCTACACCTTC
TRBD1,many,TRBV11-2,TRBJ2-7,CASSPNRGAYEQYF,TGTGCCAGCAGCCCGAACAGGGGGGCCTACGAGCAGTACTTC
NA,many,TRBV27,TRBJ2-3,CATWTFLADTQYF,TGTGCCACCTGGACCTTCCTAGCAGATACGCAGTATTTT